The 17 T cell receptor beta chains below were found in one sample sequenced in a study of metastatic and nonmetastatic thyroid tumors. TCRdb used MiXCR to call clones anew from the PCR reads. The sample lists around 10,000 clones; 30% were seen once. Ahead of thyroid surgery, no patient had received treatment of any kind. Source material: tumor tissue. These receptors were obtained from a female donor with papillary thyroid cancer or a benign thyroid nodule (not recorded which). Some clones in this sample may be carry-over from other donors' samples.

The V and J genes are TRBV30 and TRBJ1-2, with a tentative D call TRBD1 (5 bases). CDR3 length equals 13 residues. Trimming cost V 4 bases and J 3 bases, with 12 bases left between them. The germline gives CDR1 GTSNPN, CDR2 SVGIG (reference sequence). CDR3 sequence reads: CAWKRDGDYGYTF. The CDR3 coding sequence is TGTGCCTGGAAGAGGGACGGGGACTATGGCTACACCTTC. The variable domain in full, completed from reference TRBV30 and TRBJ1-2, reads SQTIHQWPATLVQPVGSPLSLECTVEGTSNPNLYWYRQAAGRGLQLLFYSVGIGQISSEVPQNLSASRPQDRQFILSSKKLLLSDSGFYLCAWKRDGDYGYTFGSGTRLTVV.

There are many counts of this clone. Its ends do not fully match the called genes, so a read error is possible. This sequence joins TRBV6-5 and TRBJ1-6, with no clear D. This CDR3 contains 17 residues. CDR1 is MNHEY and CDR2 is SVGAGI in the germline V gene. For the CDR3, the DNA is TGTGCCAGCAGTTACTCATCCTCAGGTTCCTATAGTTCACCCCTCCACTTC. It specifies CASSYSSSGSYSSPLHF.

The CDR3 DNA sequence: TGTGCCTGGAGTGTATCAGGGGGAGGCTACACCTTC. It yields the protein CAWSVSGGGYTF. The rearrangement links TRBV30 to TRBJ1-2; 7 bases agree with TRBD1. The CDR3 spans 12 residues. CDR1 GTSNPN and CDR2 SVGIG come from the germline V gene (reference sequence). Losses at the gene ends were 0 bases for V and 8 bases for J; bases not matched to a gene: 3.

This clone came up once. This chain uses TRBV11-2 with TRBJ1-1, with 9 bases identical to TRBD1. Germline V gives CDR1 SGHAT, CDR2 FQNNGV. Trimming took 6 bases from V and 6 from J; bases not matched to a gene: 11. The CDR3 is 15 amino acids. CDR3 sequence reads: CASRTGTGSIAEAFF. The CDR3, as DNA: TGTGCCAGCAGGACCGGGACAGGGTCTATTGCTGAAGCTTTCTTT.

A single count supports this clone. The chain is built from TRBV18 and TRBJ1-2, with TRBD1 matching 8 bases. V was clipped by 0 bases and J by 4 bases; unmatched bases: 7. Germline-derived CDR1 and CDR2 are KGHSH and LQKENI. This CDR3 spans 16 amino acids. CDR3 nucleotide sequence: TGTGCCAGCTCACCACCTTCAGGGGGCGCGGGCTATGGCTACACCTTC. Protein product: CASSPPSGGAGYGYTF.

This clone appeared a single time. V and J are TRBV5-1 and TRBJ1-2; TRBD1 agrees at 8 bases. This CDR3 has 16 residues. CDR1 is SGHRS and CDR2 is YFSETQ in the germline V gene. V shed 0 bases and J 8 bases; nucleotides not matched to a gene: 12. The CDR3 reads CASSLGGGQGVRGYTF. Here the CDR3 DNA reads TGCGCCAGCAGCTTGGGGGGAGGACAGGGCGTTCGGGGCTACACCTTC.

Concerning this clone itself: Its ends do not fully match the called genes, so a read error is possible. This chain links TRBV27 with TRBJ2-1; no clear D gene. There are 14 residues in the CDR3. CDR1 is MNHEY, CDR2 SMNVEV, per germline (reference sequence). Here the CDR3 reads CATHLALSCNEQFF. The CDR3 DNA is TGTGCCACACATCTTGCCCTTTCCTGCAATGAGCAGTTCTTC.

By frequency in the sample, this clone is medium-sized. The chain combines TRBV5-1 with TRBJ2-3; a possible D gene is TRBD2 (6 bases). The germline V gene has CDR1 SGHRS and CDR2 YFSETQ. This CDR3 has 16 amino acids. V was shortened by 0 bases and J by 0 bases, with 11 bases between the two germline ends. CDR3 in amino acids: CASSLAGGMSTDTQYF. In nucleotides, the CDR3 is TGCGCCAGCAGCTTGGCCGGGGGAATGAGCACAGATACGCAGTATTTT.

The rearrangement uses TRBV6-6 and TRBJ2-3; D gene uncertain. V was clipped by 6 bases and J by 0 bases, with 13 bases between them. This CDR3 spans 15 amino acids. Germline V gene sequence: CDR1 MNHNY, CDR2 SVGAGI (reference sequence). The CDR3 loop is CASRLGVTSTDTQYF. CDR3 DNA: TGTGCCAGCAGACTCGGAGTTACTAGCACAGATACGCAGTATTTT.

This sequence joins TRBV18 and TRBJ1-3; no firm D call. V dropped 3 bases and J dropped 8 bases, with 11 bases sitting between them. The germline gives CDR1 KGHSH, CDR2 LQKENI. The length of the CDR3 is 13 residues. This chain's CDR3 is CASSPTSADTIYF. Written as DNA, the CDR3 is TGTGCCAGCTCACCCACCTCGGCGGACACCATATATTTT.

The CDR3 coding sequence is TGCGCCAGCAGCCAAGCTCGTTCATCGGGAGTCTACAATGAGCAGTTCTTC. This encodes CASSQARSSGVYNEQFF. The V and J genes are TRBV4-1 and TRBJ2-1; a weak D match, TRBD2 (6 bases). The germline V gene encodes CDR1 MGHRA and CDR2 YSYEKL. Trimming took off 1 base at V and 3 bases at J, with 16 bases between the two ends. This CDR3 is 17 amino acids long.

At least ten counts were recorded for this clone. The rearrangement joins TRBV4-3 to TRBJ2-6; D is uncertain. Deletions cut 0 bases from V and 0 bases from J, with 9 bases between. Germline CDR1 reads LGHNA; CDR2 reads YSLEER. This CDR3 is 17 amino acids long. The CDR3 nucleotides are TGCGCCAGCAGCCAAGATCGGTTCCCCTCTGGGGCCAACGTCCTGACTTTC. This translates into CASSQDRFPSGANVLTF.

This clone was counted a few times. The rearrangement uses TRBV27 and TRBJ2-7; D is ambiguous. Germline V gene sequence: CDR1 MNHEY, CDR2 SMNVEV (reference sequence). Trimming removed 6 bases from V and 2 bases from J, with 14 bases in between. The CDR3 is made up of 14 amino acids. CDR3 sequence reads: CASRLRVDAYEQYF. The CDR3 nucleotides read TGTGCCAGCAGGTTAAGGGTCGATGCCTACGAGCAGTACTTC.

Many counts were recorded for this clone. The rearrangement links TRBV5-6 to TRBJ1-2, with 12 nucleotides matching TRBD1. In germline, CDR1 is SGHDT, CDR2 YYEEEE. This CDR3 comprises 18 residues. Losses at the gene ends were 0 bases for V and 0 bases for J; bases not matched to a gene: 6. CDR3 DNA sequence: TGTGCCAGCAGCTTGGCCGGGGACAGGGGGCGAGCTAACTATGGCTACACCTTC. Translated, it gives CASSLAGDRGRANYGYTF. The whole variable domain, remainder taken from reference TRBV5-6 and TRBJ1-2, is DAGVTQSPTHLIKTRGQQVTLRCSPKSGHDTVSWYQQALGQGPQFIFQYYEEEERQRGNFPDRFSGHQFPNYSSELNVNALLLGDSALYLCASSLAGDRGRANYGYTFGSGTRLTVV.

This clone was recorded many times. The chain uses TRBV5-8 and TRBJ1-2; D is uncertain. The CDR3 contains 14 residues. Germline V lookup: CDR1 SGHTS, CDR2 YDEGEE. Trimming left V 3 bases short and J 1 base short, with 10 bases between. The CDR3, as DNA: TGTGCCAGCAGCTGGGATCCGTATAACTATGGCTACACCTTC. Protein: CASSWDPYNYGYTF.

By its share, this clone is medium-sized. The V gene is TRBV7-2, the J gene TRBJ2-2; D is uncertain. This CDR3 is 14 amino acids long. CDR1 SGHTA and CDR2 FQGNSA come from the germline V gene. The V gene lost 3 bases and the J gene lost 4 bases, with 9 bases spanning the gap. The CDR3 loop reads CASSLGLGTGELFF. The CDR3 nucleotides read TGTGCCAGCAGCTTGGGTTTAGGCACCGGGGAGCTGTTTTTT.

This clone qualifies as medium-sized (0.01 to 0.1%). This rearrangement joins TRBV5-4 to TRBJ1-1; D gene uncertain. V was trimmed by 0 bases and J by 2 bases, leaving 11 bases between them. The CDR3 has 15 amino acids. Per the germline V gene, CDR1 is SGHNT and CDR2 is YYREEE (reference sequence). DNA for the CDR3: TGTGCCAGCAGCTTGGCGGGGTATCCCAACACTGAAGCTTTCTTT. Translation: CASSLAGYPNTEAFF. The complete variable domain, with remaining parts taken from reference TRBV5-4 and TRBJ1-1, reads ETGVTQSPTHLIKTRGQQVTLRCSSQSGHNTVSWYQQALGQGPQFIFQYYREEENGRGNFPPRFSGLQFPNYSSELNVNALELDDSALYLCASSLAGYPNTEAFFGQGTRLTVV.